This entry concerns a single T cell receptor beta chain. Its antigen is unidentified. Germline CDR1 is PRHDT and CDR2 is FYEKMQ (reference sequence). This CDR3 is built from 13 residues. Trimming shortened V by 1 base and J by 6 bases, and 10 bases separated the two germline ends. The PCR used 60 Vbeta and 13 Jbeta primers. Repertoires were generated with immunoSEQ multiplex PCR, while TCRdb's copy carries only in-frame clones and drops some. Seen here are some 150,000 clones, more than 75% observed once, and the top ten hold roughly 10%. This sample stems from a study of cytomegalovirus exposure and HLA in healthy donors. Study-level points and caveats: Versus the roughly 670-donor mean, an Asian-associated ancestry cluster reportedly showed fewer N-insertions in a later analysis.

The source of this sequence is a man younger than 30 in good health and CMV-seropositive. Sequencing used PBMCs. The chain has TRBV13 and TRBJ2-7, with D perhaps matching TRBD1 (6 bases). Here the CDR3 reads CASSLEGGSEQYF. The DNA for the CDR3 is TGTGCCAGCAGCTTAGAAGGGGGATCCGAGCAGTACTTC.